The rows below give T cell receptor beta chains drawn from one sample of a study of shared clonotypes between healthy human individuals. Repertoires were generated with immunoSEQ multiplex PCR, while TCRdb's copy carries only in-frame clones and drops some. The sample lists more than 900,000 clones, around 78% occurring once. The sample taken for sequencing was memory CD4+ T cells from PBMCs. Every receptor here comes from a man aged 18 to 35 in good health. Some clones in this sample may be carry-over from other donors' samples. Both conserved end residues are part of each CDR3. D genes are given only for firm matches. Clone size is not always given. Where it is, it says once, few, many or a class for expanded clones.

>TRBD2|-|TRBV2|TRBJ2-1
TGTGCCAGCAGCCAAATAGCGGGGGAGCAGTTCTTC
CASSQIAGEQFF
>-|-|TRBV29-1|TRBJ2-1
TGCAGCGCCTTCTACAATGAGCAGTTCTTC
CSAFYNEQFF
>TRBD1|-|TRBV29-1|TRBJ1-5
TGCAGCGTAGAAACAGGGGACCAGCCCCAGCATTTT
CSVETGDQPQHF
>TRBD2|-|TRBV6-1|TRBJ2-3
TGTGCCAGCAGTGAATTGGTAGCGGGAGGGCCGACAGATACGCAGTATTTT
CASSELVAGGPTDTQYF
>-|-|TRBV5-1|TRBJ1-1
TGCGCCAGCAGCTGGACAGCGAACACTGAAGCTTTCTTT
CASSWTANTEAFF
>-|few|TRBV7-9|TRBJ2-7
TGTGCCAGCAGCCTACCCTTTTTCGGACACGAGCAGTACTTC
CASSLPFFGHEQYF
>-|-|TRBV7-9|TRBJ2-7
TGTGCCAGCAGCCCTCGAGGTGGGGAGCAGTACTTC
CASSPRGGEQYF
>-|-|TRBV5-1|TRBJ1-1
TGCGCCAGCAGCAGTCAGGGAGGCAACACTGAAGCTTTCTTT
CASSSQGGNTEAFF
>TRBD2|-|TRBV4-1|TRBJ2-7
TGCGCCAGCAGCCAAGAACAAGTAGCGGGAGTCAACGAGCAGTACTTC
CASSQEQVAGVNEQYF
>-|-|TRBV6-5|TRBJ2-7
TGTGCCAGCAGTTACAGCGCAGGGCGGTACGAGCAGTACTTC
CASSYSAGRYEQYF
>-|-|TRBV7-9|TRBJ1-2
TGTGCCAGCACCAAGGTTCCTACTCACTATGGCTACACCTTC
CASTKVPTHYGYTF
>-|-|TRBV5-1|TRBJ1-3
TGCGCCAGCAGTCCCGGTGGAGGGGGAAACACCATATATTTT
CASSPGGGGNTIYF
>-|-|TRBV12-2|TRBJ2-5
TGTGCAAGTCGCTGGCCCGGACTAGCGGGGCAAGAGACCCAGTACTTC
CASRWPGLAGQETQYF
>-|-|TRBV28|TRBJ1-5
TGTGCCAGCTCTCCCTTTAGACGTAGCACGTATAGCAATCAGCCCCAGCATTTT
CASSPFRRSTYSNQPQHF
>-|-|TRBV11-2|TRBJ2-7
TGTGCCAGCAGCTCGGATCCTAGTCGCGAGCAGTACTTC
CASSSDPSREQYF
>TRBD2|-|TRBV28|TRBJ2-1
TGTGCCAGCAGTTATATTGCGACTAGCGGGGAAAATGAGCAGTTCTTC
CASSYIATSGENEQFF
>TRBD2|-|TRBV9|TRBJ2-2
TGTGCCAGCAGCGTAGCTATACTAGCGTCGGGTGCCGGGGAGCTGTTTTTT
CASSVAILASGAGELFF
>TRBD1|once|TRBV5-6|TRBJ1-3
TGTGCCAGCAGCACCATGACAGGGTATCCTGGAAACACCATATATTTT
CASSTMTGYPGNTIYF
>-|-|TRBV5-4|TRBJ1-2
TGTGCCAGCAGCCCACGTGAGGGTGGGAGCTATGGCTACACCTTC
CASSPREGGSYGYTF
>TRBD2|-|TRBV6-5|TRBJ2-5
TGTGCCAGCAGCTCTAGCGGGAGGGACCAAGAGACCCAGTACTTC
CASSSSGRDQETQYF
>TRBD1|-|TRBV2|TRBJ1-4
TGTGCCAGCATTTATCCCTCCGGGACAGAGAATGAAAAACTGTTTTTT
CASIYPSGTENEKLFF
>-|-|TRBV7-8|TRBJ2-7
TGTGCCAGCAGCTTTTCCAACGGGAACTCCTACGAGCAGTACTTC
CASSFSNGNSYEQYF
>TRBD1|-|TRBV6-6|TRBJ1-5
TGTGCCAGCAGTCTGGAGCGGGACAGGGGAAATCAGCCCCAGCATTTT
CASSLERDRGNQPQHF
>TRBD1|many|TRBV29-1|TRBJ1-1
TGCAGCGTTGGGGACAGGAGCCTGAACACTGAAGCTTTCTTT
CSVGDRSLNTEAFF
>-|-|TRBV19|TRBJ2-7
TGTGCCAGTAGTAAAGGGCTCGAGCAGTACTTC
CASSKGLEQYF
>-|-|TRBV19|TRBJ1-5
TGTGCCAGTAGTTGGCGAGGGTCGGGGGGGAGCAATCAGCCCCAGCATTTT
CASSWRGSGGSNQPQHF
>TRBD2|-|TRBV9|TRBJ2-7
TGTGCCAGCAGCGTAGGAGGTTGGATAGCGGGAGAGCAGTACTTC
CASSVGGWIAGEQYF
>-|-|TRBV6-1|TRBJ1-3
TGTGCCAGCAGTGTCCAAGTGAGAGCTGGAAACACCATATATTTT
CASSVQVRAGNTIYF
>-|many|TRBV18|TRBJ1-1
TGTGCCAGCTCACCAAAGACAGGGAACACTGAAGCTTTCTTT
CASSPKTGNTEAFF
>-|-|TRBV7-2|TRBJ2-7
TGTGCCAGCAGCTTAGATGGAGGGCTTGGGGAGCAGTACTTC
CASSLDGGLGEQYF
>TRBD2|-|TRBV5-8|TRBJ2-3
TGTGCCAGCAGCTCCTTTGGACTAGCGGGAGCAGATACGCAGTATTTT
CASSSFGLAGADTQYF
>-|-|TRBV7-9|TRBJ2-6
TGTGCCAGCAGCTTCTCAGGGGCCAACGTCCTGACTTTC
CASSFSGANVLTF
>-|-|TRBV2|TRBJ2-2
TGTGCCAGCAGGACGGACACCGGGGAGCTGTTTTTT
CASRTDTGELFF
>TRBD2|once|TRBV30|TRBJ2-1
TGTGCCTGGTGCCCCCGGGGGGGGGAGCAGTTCTTC
CAWCPRGGEQFF
>-|-|TRBV29-1|TRBJ1-3
TGCAGCGCAATTCAGGGGACACAAGGAAACACCATATATTTT
CSAIQGTQGNTIYF
>-|-|TRBV7-9|TRBJ1-2
TGTGCCAGCAGCCCCATAGGGGGACACTATGGCTACACCTTC
CASSPIGGHYGYTF
>-|-|TRBV29-1|TRBJ1-1
TGCAGCGTTGTGGGGGCCAGGAACACTGAAGTTTTCTTT
CSVVGARNTEVFF
>-|-|TRBV19|TRBJ1-1
TGTGCCAGGGTACAGGAACTCGAGAACACTGAAGCTTTCTTT
CARVQELENTEAFF
>-|-|TRBV28|TRBJ2-3
TGTGCCAGCAGTTTGAGGGGTAGATCCACAGATACGCAGTATTTT
CASSLRGRSTDTQYF
>-|once|TRBV5-6|TRBJ2-5
TGTGCCAGCAGCCTATTTCCGAGGCAAGAGACCCAGTACTTC
CASSLFPRQETQYF
>TRBD2|-|TRBV6-6|TRBJ2-5
TGTGCCAGCAGCGTTAGCGGGAGCCAAGAGACCCAGTACTTC
CASSVSGSQETQYF
>-|-|TRBV5-6|TRBJ2-5
TGTGCCAGCAGCAGACTGGGGACCCAGTACTTC
CASSRLGTQYF
>-|-|TRBV7-8|TRBJ2-3
TGTGCCAGCAGCTTAGGTGCCTTTCGCCCCACAGATACGCAGTATTTT
CASSLGAFRPTDTQYF
>-|few|TRBV9|TRBJ1-1
TGTGCCAGCAGCGTAGACTGGGAACCCACTGAAGCTTTCTTT
CASSVDWEPTEAFF
>-|-|TRBV5-4|TRBJ2-3
TGTGCCAGCAGCTTGAGGGCAGGGGGCACAGATACGCAGTATTTT
CASSLRAGGTDTQYF
>TRBD2|-|TRBV28|TRBJ2-1
TGTGCCAGCAGTTTACTCACTAGCGGGAGTGTCCATGAGCAGTTCTTC
CASSLLTSGSVHEQFF
>TRBD2|-|TRBV27|TRBJ2-2
TGTGCCAGCAGTTTATTGGGACTAGCCACCGGGGAGCTGTTTTTT
CASSLLGLATGELFF
>-|-|TRBV2|TRBJ2-1
TGTGCCAGCAGTGAAAGGGGGGGGCCGGGTGAGCAGTTCTTC
CASSERGGPGEQFF
>-|-|TRBV19|TRBJ2-7
TGTGCCAGTAGTGCACAGGGAAGGGAGGACTACGAGCAGTACTTC
CASSAQGREDYEQYF
>TRBD2|-|TRBV7-9|TRBJ2-7
TGTGCCAGCAGCGCAAGAGGGGGACCGGGACTAGCGGCCTACGAGCAGTACTTC
CASSARGGPGLAAYEQYF
>-|-|TRBV2|TRBJ1-5
TGTGCCAGCAGCGATACCGGCCGCCAGCCCCAGCATTTT
CASSDTGRQPQHF
>-|-|TRBV10-3|TRBJ1-4
TGTGCCATCAGGGGACCGTCGAATGAAAAACTGTTTTTT
CAIRGPSNEKLFF
>-|-|TRBV6-5|TRBJ1-4
TGTGCCAGCAGTTACGTAGCTAATGAAAAACTGTTTTTT
CASSYVANEKLFF
>TRBD1|-|TRBV28|TRBJ2-5
TGTGCCAGCAGTACGACAGGGGGCATGGAGACCCAGTACTTC
CASSTTGGMETQYF
>-|-|TRBV2|TRBJ2-2
TGTGCCAGCATCCAACCCACCGAAACTTACACCGGGGAGCTGTTTTTT
CASIQPTETYTGELFF
>TRBD1|-|TRBV7-2|TRBJ1-5
TGTGCCAGCAGCCGAGACAGGGATCAGCCCCAGCATTTT
CASSRDRDQPQHF
>-|-|TRBV14|TRBJ2-6
TGTGCCAGCAGCCAAGATCCGGCTAGCGCTGGGGCCAACGTCCTGACTTTC
CASSQDPASAGANVLTF
>-|-|TRBV6-4|TRBJ2-2
TGTGCCAGCAGTGCCCGGGGCTCTGGCACCGGGGAGCTGTTTTTT
CASSARGSGTGELFF
>-|-|TRBV9|TRBJ2-4
TGTGCCAGCAGCTCTAGGGAAGGGTCCAAAAACATTCAGTACTTC
CASSSREGSKNIQYF